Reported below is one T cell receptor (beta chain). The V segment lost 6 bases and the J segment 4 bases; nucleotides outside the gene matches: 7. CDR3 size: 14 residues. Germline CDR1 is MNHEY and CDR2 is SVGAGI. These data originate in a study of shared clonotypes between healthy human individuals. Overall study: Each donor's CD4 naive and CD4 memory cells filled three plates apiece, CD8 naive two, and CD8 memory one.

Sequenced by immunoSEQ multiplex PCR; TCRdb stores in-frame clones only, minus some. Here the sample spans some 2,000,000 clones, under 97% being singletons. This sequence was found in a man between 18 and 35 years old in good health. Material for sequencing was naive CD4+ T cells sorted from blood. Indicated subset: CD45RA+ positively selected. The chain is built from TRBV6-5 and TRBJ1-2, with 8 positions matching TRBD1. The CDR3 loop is CASSPFTGGYGYTF. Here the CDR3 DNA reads TGTGCCAGCAGCCCGTTTACAGGGGGCTATGGCTACACCTTC.